This TCR beta chain was sequenced for a study of T cells expressing NK-cell markers. Researchers built TCR beta cDNA using 5'RACE template switching with UMIs. TCRdb reanalyzed the 5' RACE reads and collapses them to one entry per CDR3 protein, without DNA. This repertoire includes hundreds of thousands of distinct CDR3 sequences. CDR1 and CDR2 from the germline V gene are SGHKS and YYEKEE (reference sequence). The CDR3 runs 12 residues. The source of this sequence is a man aged 18-70 years in good health. The chain links TRBV5-5 to TRBJ1-1; as DNA is missing, the TRBD1 call by TCRdb cannot be tested. The sequenced sample consisted of blood T cells: a sorted CD56 or NKG2C T cell subset, CD4+ or CD8+ T cells, or bulk PBMC T cells (not recorded which). CDR3 amino acids: CASSLVGQGAFF. The variable domain in full, completed from reference TRBV5-5 and TRBJ1-1, reads DAGVTQSPTHLIKTRGQQVTLRCSPISGHKSVSWYQQVLGQGPQFIFQYYEKEERGRGNFPDRFSARQFPNYSSELNVNALLLGDSALYLCASSLVGQGAFFGQGTRLTVV.